A selection of T cell receptor beta chains follows, all from one sample in a study of T-cell reconstitution after alpha-beta-depleted transplantation in children. Via MiXCR, TCRdb re-called the PCR reads, giving one row per CDR3 protein. The sample holds about a million distinct CDR3 sequences, about 29% seen once. The input for sequencing was PBMCs, mostly from graft donor cells, taken 360 days after TCRalphabeta/CD19-depleted stem cell transplant. The origin of the receptors is a boy in the first two years of life who had a stem cell transplant for SCID, so the T cells may come from the graft donor. Both conserved end residues are part of each CDR3. The D gene is left open where the match is weak. Not every row has a clone size; where given, it reads once, few, many or a size class.

v_gene: TRBV9
abundance: -
len: 13
j_gene: TRBJ1-5
d_gene: -
CDR3nt: TGTGCCAGCAGCGCGGACTTGAATCAGCCCCAGCATTTT
CDR3aa: CASSADLNQPQHF

v_gene: TRBV29-1
abundance: -
len: 17
j_gene: TRBJ2-1
d_gene: TRBD2
CDR3nt: TGCAGCGTTGAAGATCTTCGTCTAGCGGGGGGTGCCTCTGAGCAGTTCTTC
CDR3aa: CSVEDLRLAGGASEQFF

v_gene: TRBV20-1
abundance: -
len: 12
j_gene: TRBJ2-1
d_gene: -
CDR3nt: TGCAGTGCTAGAGTGCCCTCCAATGAGGAGTTCTTC
CDR3aa: CSARVPSNEEFF

v_gene: TRBV20-1
abundance: -
len: 13
j_gene: TRBJ2-4
d_gene: -
CDR3nt: TGCAGTGCCATGGGTCTAGCCAAAAACATTCAGTACTTC
CDR3aa: CSAMGLAKNIQYF

v_gene: TRBV24-1
abundance: few
len: 13
j_gene: TRBJ2-3
d_gene: TRBD2
CDR3nt: TGTGCCACCTCCGGGGGGGTTTCAGATACGCAGTATTTT
CDR3aa: CATSGGVSDTQYF

v_gene: TRBV20-1
abundance: -
len: 14
j_gene: TRBJ2-7
d_gene: TRBD1
CDR3nt: TGCAGTGCCACACCCGACAGGGGAAACTACGAGCAGTACTTC
CDR3aa: CSATPDRGNYEQYF

v_gene: TRBV15
abundance: many
len: 15
j_gene: TRBJ1-1
d_gene: TRBD1
CDR3nt: TGTGCCACCAGCAAGTCCTCAGGGGGCCACACTGAAGCTTTCTTT
CDR3aa: CATSKSSGGHTEAFF

v_gene: TRBV10-3
abundance: few
len: 13
j_gene: TRBJ2-3
d_gene: -
CDR3nt: TGTGCCATCAGTGGGGACCGCACAGATACGCAGTATTTT
CDR3aa: CAISGDRTDTQYF

v_gene: TRBV20-1
abundance: -
len: 12
j_gene: TRBJ1-2
d_gene: -
CDR3nt: TGCAGTGCTAGGTCCTTGGGCTATGGCTACACCTTC
CDR3aa: CSARSLGYGYTF

v_gene: TRBV2
abundance: many
len: 14
j_gene: TRBJ2-1
d_gene: TRBD2
CDR3nt: TGTGCCATGGCTGATGGACTAGCGCGCGATGAGCAGTTCTTC
CDR3aa: CAMADGLARDEQFF

v_gene: TRBV12-5
abundance: -
len: 14
j_gene: TRBJ1-1
d_gene: -
CDR3nt: TGTGCTAGTGGTTTCAGACCGGCTGGGACTGAAGCTTTCTTT
CDR3aa: CASGFRPAGTEAFF

v_gene: TRBV5-1
abundance: -
len: 17
j_gene: TRBJ2-3
d_gene: -
CDR3nt: TGCGCCAGCAGCTTGTCGCGCGGGGGAGTGACAGGGGTTACGCAGTATTTT
CDR3aa: CASSLSRGGVTGVTQYF

v_gene: TRBV4-1
abundance: -
len: 15
j_gene: TRBJ2-2
d_gene: -
CDR3nt: TGCGCCAGCAGCCGAGGGACTCAGAACACCGGGGAGCTGTTTTTT
CDR3aa: CASSRGTQNTGELFF

v_gene: TRBV4-2
abundance: few
len: 15
j_gene: TRBJ1-2
d_gene: TRBD1
CDR3nt: TGTGCCAGCAGCCAAGGGGAACAGGGGTACTATGGCTACACCTTC
CDR3aa: CASSQGEQGYYGYTF

v_gene: TRBV21-1
abundance: -
len: 23
j_gene: TRBJ2-7
d_gene: -
CDR3nt: TGTGCCAGCAGCAAATGGTTCTCTCTCTCGCAGGACAAGGCCCGGGAGGATGAGTACGAGCAGTACTTC
CDR3aa: CASSKWFSLSQDKAREDEYEQYF

v_gene: TRBV6-2/TRBV6-3
abundance: few
len: 17
j_gene: TRBJ2-7
d_gene: TRBD1
CDR3nt: TGTGCCAGCAGTGGCAAGACAGGGTTTGGGATGAACTACGAGCAGTACTTC
CDR3aa: CASSGKTGFGMNYEQYF

v_gene: TRBV4-3
abundance: few
len: 15
j_gene: TRBJ2-7
d_gene: TRBD1
CDR3nt: TGCGCCAGCAGCCAAGGTACAGGGGTACCCTACGAGCAGTACTTC
CDR3aa: CASSQGTGVPYEQYF

v_gene: TRBV20-1
abundance: few
len: 17
j_gene: TRBJ2-5
d_gene: TRBD1
CDR3nt: TGCAGTGCTAGAGTTCCCCGACAGGGGGCGTACCAAGAGACCCAGTACTTC
CDR3aa: CSARVPRQGAYQETQYF

v_gene: TRBV2
abundance: once
len: 14
j_gene: TRBJ2-1
d_gene: -
CDR3nt: TGTGCCAGCAGACAGGTCGGCTCCTACAATGAGCAGTTCTTC
CDR3aa: CASRQVGSYNEQFF

v_gene: TRBV28
abundance: few
len: 14
j_gene: TRBJ2-1
d_gene: -
CDR3nt: TGTGCCAGCAGGGCGCGCAGGGCCAACAATGAGCAGTTCTTC
CDR3aa: CASRARRANNEQFF

v_gene: TRBV20-1
abundance: -
len: 17
j_gene: TRBJ1-1
d_gene: -
CDR3nt: TGCAGTGCTAGACCATCCTACCCAGCCCTTTTCAACACTGAAGCTTTCTTT
CDR3aa: CSARPSYPALFNTEAFF

v_gene: TRBV28
abundance: once
len: 14
j_gene: TRBJ2-7
d_gene: TRBD1
CDR3nt: TGTGCCAGCAGCGGACAGGGGGGGCTCTACGAGCAGTACTTC
CDR3aa: CASSGQGGLYEQYF

v_gene: TRBV5-1
abundance: -
len: 17
j_gene: TRBJ2-6
d_gene: -
CDR3nt: TGCGCCAGCAGCCCGGGACACAGTTTCTCTGGGGCCAACGTCCTGACTTTC
CDR3aa: CASSPGHSFSGANVLTF

v_gene: TRBV7-2
abundance: few
len: 15
j_gene: TRBJ2-7
d_gene: TRBD1
CDR3nt: TGTGCCAGCAGCCCCCATGGGACAGGCCCCTCCGAGCAGTACTTC
CDR3aa: CASSPHGTGPSEQYF

v_gene: TRBV2
abundance: -
len: 16
j_gene: TRBJ2-3
d_gene: TRBD1
CDR3nt: TGTGCCAGCAGGGGGAAGGACAGGGCCCCAACAGATACGCAGTATTTT
CDR3aa: CASRGKDRAPTDTQYF